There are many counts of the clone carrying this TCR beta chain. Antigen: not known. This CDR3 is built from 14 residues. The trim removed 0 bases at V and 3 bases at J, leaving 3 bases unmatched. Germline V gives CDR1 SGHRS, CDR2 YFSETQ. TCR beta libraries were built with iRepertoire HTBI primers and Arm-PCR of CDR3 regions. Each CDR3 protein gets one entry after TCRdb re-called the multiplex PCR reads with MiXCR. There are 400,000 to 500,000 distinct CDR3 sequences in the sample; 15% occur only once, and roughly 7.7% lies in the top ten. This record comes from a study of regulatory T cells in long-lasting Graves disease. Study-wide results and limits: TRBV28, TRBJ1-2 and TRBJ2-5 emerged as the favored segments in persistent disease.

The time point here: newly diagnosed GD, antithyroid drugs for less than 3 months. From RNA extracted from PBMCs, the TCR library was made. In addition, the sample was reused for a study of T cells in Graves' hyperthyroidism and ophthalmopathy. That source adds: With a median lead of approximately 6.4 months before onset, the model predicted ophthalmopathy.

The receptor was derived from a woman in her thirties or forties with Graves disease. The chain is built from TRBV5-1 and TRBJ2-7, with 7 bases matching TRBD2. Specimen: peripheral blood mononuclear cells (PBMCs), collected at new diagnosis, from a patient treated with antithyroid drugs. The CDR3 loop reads CASSLEGGSYEQYF. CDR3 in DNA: TGCGCCAGCAGCTTGGAGGGCGGGAGCTACGAGCAGTACTTC.